This is a list of T cell receptor beta chains from one sample in a study of blood T cell repertoires in COVID-19. The table came from immunoSEQ multiplex PCR; TCRdb's copy has only in-frame clones and leaves some out. The data hold over 250,000 clones, with roughly 91% observed a single time. Sequencing used peripheral blood. These receptor sequences come from a middle-aged woman who had recovered from COVID-19. Both conserved end residues are part of each CDR3. Clone size is given for some rows only: seen once, a few or many times, or a class if the clone is expanded.

V	size	J	CDR3
TRBV5-1	.	TRBJ1-1	CASSPQRGTGGLGRNTEAFF
TRBV2	.	TRBJ1-4	CASINWGGPPEKLFF
TRBV29-1	.	TRBJ1-3	CSVQGGSGNTIYF
TRBV7-9	.	TRBJ2-2	CASSLGLGLGGELFF
TRBV7-2	.	TRBJ2-3	CASSLVEGGTDTQYF
TRBV2	.	TRBJ2-2	CASSEPPLGLTGELFF
TRBV28	.	TRBJ1-4	CASSLEAPEKLFF
TRBV18	.	TRBJ2-7	CASSPPAGAHSYEQYF
TRBV7-2	.	TRBJ2-7	CASSLGWGLAGYEQYF
TRBV12-3/TRBV12-4	.	TRBJ2-7	CASSLESSYEQYF
TRBV7-2	.	TRBJ2-1	CASSLAVGRGYNEQFF
TRBV29-1	.	TRBJ1-2	CSVVGQGAGGYTF
TRBV7-2	.	TRBJ2-1	CASSLRGSYNEQFF
TRBV4-1	.	TRBJ1-2	CASSQEGSGVRIYGYTF
TRBV19	few	TRBJ1-6	CASSTQGAYSPLHF
TRBV7-8	.	TRBJ2-1	CASSLGVTGAEQFF
TRBV2	.	TRBJ1-5	CASRGPRGSSNQPQHF
TRBV6-2/TRBV6-3	.	TRBJ1-1	CASSFSTGGAEAFF
TRBV7-9	.	TRBJ1-5	CASSPAGGGQPQHF
TRBV6-6	.	TRBJ1-5	CASSYRDREHF
TRBV9	few	TRBJ2-2	CASSPAGGELFF
TRBV7-2	.	TRBJ2-7	CASSLASGESYEQYF
TRBV20-1	once	TRBJ2-3	CSAPRDTQYF
TRBV5-4	.	TRBJ2-7	CASSLVGEPSYEQYF
TRBV7-2	.	TRBJ2-1	CASSLGGWNEQFF
TRBV30	.	TRBJ1-3	CAWSGVGDTIYF
TRBV28	.	TRBJ1-4	CASGPPRREKLFF